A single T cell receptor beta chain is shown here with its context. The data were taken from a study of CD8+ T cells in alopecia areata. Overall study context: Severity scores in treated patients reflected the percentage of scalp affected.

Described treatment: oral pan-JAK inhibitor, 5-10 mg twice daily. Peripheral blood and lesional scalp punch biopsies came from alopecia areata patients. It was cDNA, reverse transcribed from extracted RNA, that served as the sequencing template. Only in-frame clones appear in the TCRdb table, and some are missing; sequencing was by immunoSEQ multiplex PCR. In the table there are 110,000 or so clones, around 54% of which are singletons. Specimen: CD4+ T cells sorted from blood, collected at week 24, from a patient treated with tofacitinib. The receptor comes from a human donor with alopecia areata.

In nucleotides, the CDR3 is TGCGCCAGCAGCCAAGATAGGGGGCGAGGGACCTACGAGCAGTACTTC. This translates into CASSQDRGRGTYEQYF. The chain has TRBV4-1 and TRBJ2-7; 7 bases are a match to TRBD1. The CDR3 length is 16 residues. Germline V CDR1 and CDR2: MGHRA, YSYEKL. The V gene end was trimmed by 0 bases and the J gene end by 2 bases; junction bases not matched to a gene: 7.